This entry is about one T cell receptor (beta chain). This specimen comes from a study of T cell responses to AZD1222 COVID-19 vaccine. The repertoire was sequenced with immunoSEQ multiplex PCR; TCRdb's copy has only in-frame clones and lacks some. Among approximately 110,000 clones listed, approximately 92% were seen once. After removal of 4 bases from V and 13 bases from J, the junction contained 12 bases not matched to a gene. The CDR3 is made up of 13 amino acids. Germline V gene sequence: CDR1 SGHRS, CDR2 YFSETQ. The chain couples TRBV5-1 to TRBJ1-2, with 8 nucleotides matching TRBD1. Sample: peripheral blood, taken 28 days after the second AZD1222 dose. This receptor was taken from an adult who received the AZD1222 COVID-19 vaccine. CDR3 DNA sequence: TGCGCCAGCAGCCCGACCCCGGGACAGGTCGTCACCTTC. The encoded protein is CASSPTPGQVVTF.